The 6 T cell receptor beta chains below all came from one sample that was sequenced in a study of control samples from healthy donors and cancer patients. The data were produced by immunoSEQ multiplex PCR, yet TCRdb's version contains in-frame clones alone and is incomplete. This table holds 150,000 to 200,000 clones, about 93% found once. The sequencing input was blood. Receptors originate from a man between 18 and 35 years old in good health.

The V gene is TRBV5-1, the J gene TRBJ2-7; 10 bases map to TRBD2. V was clipped by 0 bases and J by 11 bases; unmatched bases: 8. The CDR3 is 14 amino acids. Germline lookup yields CDR1 SGHRS and CDR2 YFSETQ. CDR3 residues: CASSLDRAGGLKYF. CDR3 DNA sequence: TGCGCCAGCAGCTTGGATAGAGCGGGGGGGCTCAAGTACTTC.

This clone was seen a single time. The sample contains more than one DNA sequence encoding this CDR3. The chain links TRBV9 to TRBJ1-2, with TRBD1 matching over 7 bases. V gave up 5 bases and J gave up 2 bases; unmatched junction bases: 3. The CDR3 length is 13 residues. Germline lookup yields CDR1 SGDLS and CDR2 YYNGEE. The CDR3 loop reads CASSRDRNYGYTF. The DNA of the CDR3 is TGTGCCAGCAGTAGGGACAGAAACTATGGCTACACCTTC.

This clone is a singleton in its sample. The rearrangement links TRBV15 to TRBJ2-7; TRBD1 agrees at 7 bases. Germline V gene data show CDR1 as LNHNV and CDR2 as YYDKDF (reference sequence). CDR3 size: 17 residues. The V gene end was trimmed by 5 bases and the J gene end by 0 bases; junction bases not matched to a gene: 13. The DNA of the CDR3 is TGTGCCACCAGCCCCCCTTTCGAAGGGGACAGCTCCTACGAGCAGTACTTC. It translates to CATSPPFEGDSSYEQYF. Full variable domain (missing parts from reference TRBV15 and TRBJ2-7): DAMVIQNPRYQVTQFGKPVTLSCSQTLNHNVMYWYQQKSSQAPKLLFHYYDKDFNNEADTPDNFQSRRPNTSFCFLDIRSPGLGDTAMYLCATSPPFEGDSSYEQYFGPGTRLTVT.

A single count supports this clone. The chain carries TRBV12-5 and TRBJ2-2; D is ambiguous. Looked up from germline, CDR1 is LGHNT and CDR2 is FRNRAP. V lost 5 bases, J lost 0 bases, and 10 bases lay in between. The length of the CDR3 is 15 residues. CDR3 sequence: CASGPPVSNTGELFF. CDR3 nucleotide sequence: TGTGCTAGTGGTCCCCCCGTTTCGAACACCGGGGAGCTGTTTTTT.

This clone was recorded only once. The CDR3 reads CASSEATVRGFYQETQYF. DNA of the CDR3: TGTGCCAGCAGTGAAGCGACCGTTCGGGGATTCTACCAAGAGACCCAGTACTTC. The V and J genes are TRBV2 and TRBJ2-5, with D possibly matching TRBD2 (5 bases). The CDR3 sequence is 18 residues long. V lost 0 bases and J 0 bases, leaving 17 bases between the germline ends. The V gene's germline CDR1 is SNHLY and CDR2 FYNNEI.

This chain links TRBV21-1 with TRBJ1-4; the table calls TRBD1, which could not be checked here. TRBV21-1 is classified as a pseudogene. The CDR3 loop spans 16 amino acids. The CDR3 reads CASSKVRGQGARKLFF. The CDR3 DNA follows: TGTGCCAGCAGCAAAGTAAGAGGGCAGGGGGCGAGGAAACTGTTTTTT.